The text below deals with one T cell receptor beta chain. This sample is part of a study of blood T cell repertoires in COVID-19. Study-level information: The samples span acute and convalescent COVID-19 from the United States, Italy and Spain. The cDNA or gDNA used as material had been derived from T cells, B-cell-depleted T cells, or PBMCs.

Under the authors' procedure: Amplifying reference gene primers gave estimates of nucleated cell counts. Here immunoSEQ multiplex PCR was the method, and the copy in TCRdb shows in-frame clones only, minus some. That table gives V, J and clone size, and the DNA gave D and trimming. Among roughly 410,000 clones, roughly 90% were seen once, and the ten largest hold around 1.2%. V lost 2 bases, J lost 5 bases, and 9 bases stayed unmatched. Germline V gene sequence: CDR1 LNHNV, CDR2 YYDKDF (reference sequence). The CDR3 has 16 amino acids. This clonotype originated in a man between 35 and 55 years old with acute or convalescent COVID-19. Specimen: peripheral blood. This chain uses TRBV15 with TRBJ2-1; 7 bases agree with TRBD1. CDR3 coding DNA: TGTGCCACCAGCAGATCCCGACAGGGAGCAAACAATGAGCAGTTCTTC. Its translation: CATSRSRQGANNEQFF.